This T cell receptor (beta chain) was recovered during a study of human T cells and chemical hapten exposure. TCRdb reanalysed the RACE reads using MiXCR and keeps one entry per CDR3 protein. The sample consists of more than 60,000 distinct CDR3 sequences, about 8.7% of them appearing once. The time point was: healthy volunteer bleed at 6 weeks. Whole blood, unfractionated, served as the material for total RNA extraction. The sequence was collected from a male donor in good health. Some clones in this sample may be carry-over from other donors' samples. Source material: whole blood.

Here the CDR3 reads CASSQDLGTGAAEAFF. The CDR3 DNA is TGTGCCAGCAGCCAAGACCTAGGGACAGGGGCGGCTGAAGCTTTCTTT. This chain connects TRBV3-1 to TRBJ1-1; 10 bases align to TRBD1. The germline CDR1 and CDR2 sequences are LGHDT and YNNKEL (reference sequence). This CDR3 contains 16 residues. V trimming: 0 bases; J trimming: 6 bases; junction bases outside the gene matches: 7.